Shown below are 6 T cell receptor beta chains from a single sample sequenced in a study of neoadjuvant anti-PD-1 for oral cavity cancer. Clones were read by immunoSEQ multiplex PCR, and TCRdb kept only the in-frame ones, dropping some. This table holds tens of thousands of clones, 65% to 80% found once. The sequencing here drew on PBMCs, taken before nivolumab (anti-PD-1) treatment. The receptors stem from a person aged 40 to 85 with oral cavity squamous cell carcinoma.

The gene calls are TRBV2 and TRBJ2-5; weak D call: TRBD2 (6 bases). CDR1 is SNHLY, CDR2 FYNNEI, per germline. CDR3 size: 17 residues. V lost 8 bases, J lost 1 base, and 23 bases lay in between. As DNA, the CDR3 is TGTGCCAGCGGCACCTGGTACGGACAAGCGGGCCAAGAGACCCAGTACTTC. As protein: CASGTWYGQAGQETQYF.

V is TRBV5-1 and J is TRBJ1-2; D is uncertain. Germline V CDR1 and CDR2: SGHRS, YFSETQ. This CDR3 region has 14 residues. V gave up 1 base and J gave up 14 bases, with 21 bases separating them. CDR3 bases: TGCGCCAGCAGCTTGAGGACGGCTTCCCTCCCCCTAACCTTC. It encodes CASSLRTASLPLTF.

This sequence joins TRBV2 and TRBJ2-7; D might be TRBD1 (5 bases). The CDR3 is 16 amino acids. V was pared by 1 base and J by 7 bases, with 20 bases between. Germline loops: CDR1 SNHLY, CDR2 FYNNEI. The DNA of the CDR3 is TGTGCCAGCAGTGAAGGGTCAGGCTACAGGTCGTCAGAGCAGTACTTC. Translating it yields CASSEGSGYRSSEQYF.

This chain joins TRBV11-2 and TRBJ1-2; no reliable D call. The germline V gene has CDR1 SGHAT and CDR2 FQNNGV. CDR3 length: 15 amino acids. The V end was cut by 0 bases, the J end by 0 bases, with 8 bases between. The CDR3 loop is CASSLERATNYGYTF. Here the CDR3 DNA reads TGTGCCAGCAGCTTAGAGAGGGCCACTAACTATGGCTACACCTTC.

The table lists this clone with a count of one. The chain uses TRBV30 and TRBJ2-3; 7 positions match TRBD2. Germline-derived CDR1 and CDR2 are GTSNPN and SVGIG (reference sequence). The CDR3 runs 14 residues. Written as DNA, the CDR3 is TGTGCGAGGAGCTCTAGCGGCCTCACAGATACGCAGTATTTT. Encoded protein: CARSSSGLTDTQYF.

The V and J genes are TRBV18 and TRBJ2-2, with D uncertain. The CDR3 contains 16 residues. The germline V gene has CDR1 KGHSH and CDR2 LQKENI. Trimming took 1 base from V and 0 from J, leaving 9 bases between them. CDR3 loop: CASSPRRYTNTGELFF. CDR3 coding DNA: TGTGCCAGCTCACCACGGAGATATACGAACACCGGGGAGCTGTTTTTT.